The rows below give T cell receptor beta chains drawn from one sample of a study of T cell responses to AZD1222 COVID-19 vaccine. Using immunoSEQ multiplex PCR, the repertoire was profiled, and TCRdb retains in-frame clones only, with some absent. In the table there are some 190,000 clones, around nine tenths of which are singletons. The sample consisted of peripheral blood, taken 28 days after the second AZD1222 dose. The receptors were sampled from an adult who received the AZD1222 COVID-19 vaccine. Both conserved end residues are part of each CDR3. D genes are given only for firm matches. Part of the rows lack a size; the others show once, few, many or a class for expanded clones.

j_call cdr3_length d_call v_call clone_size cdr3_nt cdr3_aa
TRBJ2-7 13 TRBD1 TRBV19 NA TGTGCCAGCACCACGACAGGGAGCTACGAGCAGTACTTC CASTTTGSYEQYF
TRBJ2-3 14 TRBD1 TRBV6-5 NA TGTGCCAGCAAAGACAGGGGAGGCACAGATACGCAGTATTTT CASKDRGGTDTQYF
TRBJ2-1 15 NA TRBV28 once TGTGCCAGCAGTTCTCGACAGGTTTTAAGCAATGAGCAGTTCTTC CASSSRQVLSNEQFF
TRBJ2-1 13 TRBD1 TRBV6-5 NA TGTGCCAGCAGTTCTGGACAGGACAATGAGCAGTTCTTC CASSSGQDNEQFF
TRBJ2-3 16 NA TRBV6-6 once TGTGCCAGCACACAACGGAGATACGCTAGCACAGATACGCAGTATTTT CASTQRRYASTDTQYF
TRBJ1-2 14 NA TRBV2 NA TGTGCCACCCAACTGGACAGACGCGACTATGGCTACACCTTC CATQLDRRDYGYTF
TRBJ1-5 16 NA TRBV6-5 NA TGTGCCAGCAGTTACAAAAGGGTCCGCGGCAATCAGCCCCAGCATTTT CASSYKRVRGNQPQHF
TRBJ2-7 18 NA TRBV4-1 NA TGCGCCAGCAGCCAAGCACAGAACCGGAGGGGTAAGGACTACGAGCAGTACTTC CASSQAQNRRGKDYEQYF
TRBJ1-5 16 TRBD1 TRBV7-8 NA TGTGCCAGCAGCCCTACGGACAGGCTAGGCAAACAGCCCCAGCATTTT CASSPTDRLGKQPQHF
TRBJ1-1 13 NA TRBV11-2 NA TGTGCCAGCAGCAAGCAGGAGAACACTGAAGCTTTCTTT CASSKQENTEAFF
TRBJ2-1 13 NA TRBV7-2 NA TGTGCCAGCAGCTCGCCCCCACTCAATGAGCAGTTCTTC CASSSPPLNEQFF
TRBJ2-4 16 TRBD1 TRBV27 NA TGTGCCAGCAGGACCGGGACAGGGGGAGCCAAAAACATTCAGTACTTC CASRTGTGGAKNIQYF
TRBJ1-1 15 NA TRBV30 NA TGTGCCTGGAGGAGGGCACAGCCCCAGAACACTGAAGCTTTCTTT CAWRRAQPQNTEAFF
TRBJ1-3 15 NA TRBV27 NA TGTGCCAGCAGTTTGTCAGGGGTCTCTGGAAACACCATATATTTT CASSLSGVSGNTIYF
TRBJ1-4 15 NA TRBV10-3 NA TGTGCCATCAGTGAGTCGACAGGCAATCATGAAAAACTGTTTTTT CAISESTGNHEKLFF
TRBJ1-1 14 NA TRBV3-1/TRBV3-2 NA TGTGCCAGCAGCCAAATAGGCCCTTCCCCTGAAGCTTTCTTT CASSQIGPSPEAFF
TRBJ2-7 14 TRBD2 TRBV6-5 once TGTGCCAGCATAACTAGCGGGGGGGCCTACGAGCAGTACTTC CASITSGGAYEQYF